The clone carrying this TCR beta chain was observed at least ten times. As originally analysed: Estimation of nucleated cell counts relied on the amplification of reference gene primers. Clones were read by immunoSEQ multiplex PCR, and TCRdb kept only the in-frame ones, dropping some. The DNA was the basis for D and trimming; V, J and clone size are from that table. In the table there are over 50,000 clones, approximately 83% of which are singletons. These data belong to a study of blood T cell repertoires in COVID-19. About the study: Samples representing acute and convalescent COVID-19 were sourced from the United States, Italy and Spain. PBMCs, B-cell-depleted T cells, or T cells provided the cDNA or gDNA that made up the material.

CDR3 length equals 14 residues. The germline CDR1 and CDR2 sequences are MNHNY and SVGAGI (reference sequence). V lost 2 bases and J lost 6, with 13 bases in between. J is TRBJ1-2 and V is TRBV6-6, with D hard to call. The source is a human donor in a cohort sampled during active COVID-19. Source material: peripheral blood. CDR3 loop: CASSYLTEGNGYTF. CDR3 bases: TGTGCCAGCAGTTACCTCACGGAGGGAAATGGCTACACCTTC.